This is a list of T cell receptor beta chains from one sample in a study of cytomegalovirus exposure and HLA in healthy donors. This table comes from immunoSEQ multiplex PCR, and its TCRdb copy is limited to in-frame clones, with some not included. This sample carries fewer than 150,000 clones, about two thirds of them seen once, and the ten largest clones take approximately 8.2%. The sample consisted of PBMCs. These receptors all come from a woman in her thirties or forties in good health and CMV-seropositive. CDR3s include the opening cysteine and the closing phenylalanine or tryptophan. The D gene is left open where the match is weak.

cdr3_aa: CASSEVQGIYGYTF; j_call: TRBJ1-2; cdr3_length: 14; v_call: TRBV6-1; d_call: -
cdr3_aa: CAISEIGGQPQHF; j_call: TRBJ1-5; cdr3_length: 13; v_call: TRBV10-3; d_call: TRBD1
cdr3_aa: CASSPTSGGNGNQPQHF; j_call: TRBJ1-5; cdr3_length: 17; v_call: TRBV18; d_call: TRBD1
cdr3_aa: CASSKDRGVETQYF; j_call: TRBJ2-3; cdr3_length: 14; v_call: TRBV7-3; d_call: TRBD1
cdr3_aa: CASSLSGLDYGYTF; j_call: TRBJ1-2; cdr3_length: 14; v_call: TRBV5-4; d_call: -
cdr3_aa: CAISEAQGDEQYF; j_call: -; cdr3_length: 13; v_call: TRBV10-3; d_call: TRBD1
cdr3_aa: CATTRDSTDTQYF; j_call: TRBJ2-3; cdr3_length: 13; v_call: TRBV6-5; d_call: -
cdr3_aa: CASSRAEAFF; j_call: TRBJ1-1; cdr3_length: 10; v_call: TRBV2; d_call: -
cdr3_aa: CASSQGGTTDTQYF; j_call: TRBJ2-3; cdr3_length: 14; v_call: TRBV4-1; d_call: -
cdr3_aa: CASSTDRLNQPQHF; j_call: TRBJ1-5; cdr3_length: 14; v_call: TRBV6-5; d_call: -
cdr3_aa: CASSLRGNTEAFF; j_call: TRBJ1-1; cdr3_length: 13; v_call: TRBV27; d_call: -
cdr3_aa: CASSSWDRGLGQPQHF; j_call: TRBJ1-5; cdr3_length: 16; v_call: TRBV5-6; d_call: TRBD1
cdr3_aa: CASSPGRRDSEQYF; j_call: TRBJ2-7; cdr3_length: 14; v_call: TRBV18; d_call: -